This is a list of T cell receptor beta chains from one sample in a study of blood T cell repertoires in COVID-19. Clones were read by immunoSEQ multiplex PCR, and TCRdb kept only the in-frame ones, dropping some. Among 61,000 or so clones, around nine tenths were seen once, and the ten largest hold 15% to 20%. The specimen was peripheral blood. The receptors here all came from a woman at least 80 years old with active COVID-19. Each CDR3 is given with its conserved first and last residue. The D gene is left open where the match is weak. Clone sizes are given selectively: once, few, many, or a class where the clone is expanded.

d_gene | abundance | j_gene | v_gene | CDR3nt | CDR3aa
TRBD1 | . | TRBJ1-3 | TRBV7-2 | TGTGCCAGCAGCTTAAGCAGGGGGTCTGGAAACACCATATATTTT | CASSLSRGSGNTIYF
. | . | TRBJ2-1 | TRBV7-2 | TGTGCCAGCAGCACAAGGGGGGGCCACTCCTACAATGAGCAGTTCTTC | CASSTRGGHSYNEQFF
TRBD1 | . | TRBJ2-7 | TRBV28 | TGTGCCAGCAGTTTAGGGGGGGGGACAGGGAGCTACGAGCAGTACTTC | CASSLGGGTGSYEQYF
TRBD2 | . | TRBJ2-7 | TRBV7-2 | TGTGCCAGCACCCAGCTGGGGGGGGGCTCCTACGAGCAGTACTTC | CASTQLGGGSYEQYF
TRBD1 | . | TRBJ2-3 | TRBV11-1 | TGTGCCAGCAGCTTCCCGGACAGGGGGCGCACAGATACGCAGTATTTT | CASSFPDRGRTDTQYF
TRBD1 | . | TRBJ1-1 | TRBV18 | TGTGCCAGCTCACCTCGGACAGGGGTACGGACTGAAGCTTTCTTT | CASSPRTGVRTEAFF
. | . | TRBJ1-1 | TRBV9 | TGTGCCAGCAGCGTAGGAGCGGGCGTACAGACTGAAGCTTTCTTT | CASSVGAGVQTEAFF
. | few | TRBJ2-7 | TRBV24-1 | TGTGCCACCAGTAGGCCGGGGGAATACGAGCAGTACTTC | CATSRPGEYEQYF
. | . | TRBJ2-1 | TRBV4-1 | TGCGCCAGCAGCCAAGGGAGGGGGCGTGAGCAGTTCTTC | CASSQGRGREQFF
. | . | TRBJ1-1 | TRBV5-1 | TGCGCCAGCAGCTTGAAACTGGACAGTGAAGCTTTCTTT | CASSLKLDSEAFF
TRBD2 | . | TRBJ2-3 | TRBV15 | TGTGCCACCAGCAGAGGTGTAGCGGGGGGGCCTACAGATACGCAGTATTTT | CATSRGVAGGPTDTQYF
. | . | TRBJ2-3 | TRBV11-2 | TGTGCCAGCAGCTCGACTAACACAGATACGCAGTATTTT | CASSSTNTDTQYF
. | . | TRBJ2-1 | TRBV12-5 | TGTGCTAGTGGTTTGTACCCCCCGGGCAATGAGCAGTTCTTC | CASGLYPPGNEQFF
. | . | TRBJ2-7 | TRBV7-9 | TGTGCCAGCAGGGAGGACGGCTACGAGCAGTACTTC | CASREDGYEQYF
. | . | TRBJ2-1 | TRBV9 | TGTGCCAGCAGCCATCCCACGTCCGGTGCCCCAGGGAATGAGCAGTTCTTC | CASSHPTSGAPGNEQFF
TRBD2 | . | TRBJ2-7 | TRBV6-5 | TGTGCCAGCAGTTACCGAGGACTAGCGGGGTTAGAGCAGTACTTC | CASSYRGLAGLEQYF
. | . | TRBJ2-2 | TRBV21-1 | TGTGCCAGCAGCAAAGACAGGGGCACCGGGGAGCTGTTTTTT | CASSKDRGTGELFF
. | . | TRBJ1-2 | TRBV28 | TGTGCCAGCAGTTTACAGGGGCTCGCTAACTATGGCTACACCTTC | CASSLQGLANYGYTF
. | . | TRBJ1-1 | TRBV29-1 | TGCAGCGTTGGAGGAGGCAGGATGAACACTGAAGCTTTCTTT | CSVGGGRMNTEAFF
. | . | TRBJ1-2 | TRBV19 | TGTGCCAGTAGGACAGGCAATCAGTGGGACTATGGCTACACCTTC | CASRTGNQWDYGYTF
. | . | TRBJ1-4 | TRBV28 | TGTGCCAGCAGGGGGGCGGGGGACGATGAAAAACTGTTTTTT | CASRGAGDDEKLFF
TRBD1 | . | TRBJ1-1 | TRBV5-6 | TGTGCCAGCAGCTCATCCGGGACAGGGGGCACTGAAGCTTTCTTT | CASSSSGTGGTEAFF
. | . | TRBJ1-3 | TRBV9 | TGTGCCAGCAGCCCCGGACAGACTGGAAACACCATATATTTT | CASSPGQTGNTIYF
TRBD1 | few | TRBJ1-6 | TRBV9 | TGTGCCAGCAGCGCGACAGGGATTAATTCACCCCTCCACTTT | CASSATGINSPLHF
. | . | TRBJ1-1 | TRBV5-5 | TGTGCCAGCAGCTTGGGGGTAGGAGGAACTGAAGCTTTCTTT | CASSLGVGGTEAFF
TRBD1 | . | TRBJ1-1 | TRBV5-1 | TGCGCCAGCAGCAGACAGGGCCCGGCGAACACTGAAGCTTTCTTT | CASSRQGPANTEAFF
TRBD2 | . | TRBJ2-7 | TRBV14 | TGTGCCAGCAGCCAAGATCCGGGAGGGTCCTACGAGCAGTACTTC | CASSQDPGGSYEQYF
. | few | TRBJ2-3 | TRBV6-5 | TGTGCCAGCAGCCTAATCCTTAGCACAGATACGCAGTATTTT | CASSLILSTDTQYF
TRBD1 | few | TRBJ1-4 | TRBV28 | TGTGCCAGCAGTTTTTCGTCGACAGGGGGAAAACTGTTTTTT | CASSFSSTGGKLFF
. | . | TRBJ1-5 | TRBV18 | TGTGCCAGCTCACCACTCGCGGGGCCCGATCAGCCCCAGCATTTT | CASSPLAGPDQPQHF
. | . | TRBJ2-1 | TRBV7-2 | TGTGCCAGCGGGGGGACCTCCTACAATGAGCAGTTCTTC | CASGGTSYNEQFF
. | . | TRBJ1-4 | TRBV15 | TGTGCCACCAGCAGAGATCGGAACAGCCTGGTGGCTAATGAAAAACTGTTTTTT | CATSRDRNSLVANEKLFF
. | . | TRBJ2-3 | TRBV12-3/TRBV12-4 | TGTGCCAGCAGCCTAGAAAATACGCAGTATTTT | CASSLENTQYF
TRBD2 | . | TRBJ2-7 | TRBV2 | TGTGCCAGCAGTGAAACTAGCGGGGGCATCGAGCAGTACTTC | CASSETSGGIEQYF
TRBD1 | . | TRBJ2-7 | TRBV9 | TGTGCCAGCAGCACTAGCCGGGACAGGGGAGCGTACGAGCAGTACTTC | CASSTSRDRGAYEQYF
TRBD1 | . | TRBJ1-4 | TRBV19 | TGTGCCAGTAGTGTGGGACAGGGGATTAATGAAAAACTGTTTTTT | CASSVGQGINEKLFF
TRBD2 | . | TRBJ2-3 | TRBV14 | TGTGCCAGCAGCCTCCGACTAGCGGGGGGTCCGGGAGATACGCAGTATTTT | CASSLRLAGGPGDTQYF
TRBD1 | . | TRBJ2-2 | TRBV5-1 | TGCGCCAGCAGCAAACAGGGGCGAGACACCGGGGAGCTGTTTTTT | CASSKQGRDTGELFF
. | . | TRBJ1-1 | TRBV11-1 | TGTGCCAGCAGCCTGTACATGAACACTGAAGCTTTCTTT | CASSLYMNTEAFF
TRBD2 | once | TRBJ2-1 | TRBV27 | TGTGCCAGCAGTATACGGACTAGCGGGACCTCCTACAATGAGCAGTTCTTC | CASSIRTSGTSYNEQFF
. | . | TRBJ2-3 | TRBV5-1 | TGCGCCAGCAGCTTGGTAGCTAGCCGTACGCAGTATTTT | CASSLVASRTQYF
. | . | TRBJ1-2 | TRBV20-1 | TGCAGTGCTAGTTTGCGAGGCAGGGGTTTCTATGGCTACACCTTC | CSASLRGRGFYGYTF
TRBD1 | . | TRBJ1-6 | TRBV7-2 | TGTGCCAGCAGCTTGGACCGGGACAGGGGCAATTCACCCCTCCACTTT | CASSLDRDRGNSPLHF
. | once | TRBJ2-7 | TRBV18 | TGTGCCAGCTCACCTACCCCTGGGGCCGTTTTACACTCCTACGAGCAGTACTTC | CASSPTPGAVLHSYEQYF
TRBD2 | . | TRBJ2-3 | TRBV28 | TGTGCCAGCAGTTCCGCGGCTAGCGGCCTGTGGACGCAGTATTTT | CASSSAASGLWTQYF